Detailed here is one T cell receptor (beta chain). Its antigen is undetermined. Compared with germline, one end of the junction differs, possibly owing to a read error. These data originate in a study of T cells in Graves' hyperthyroidism and ophthalmopathy. General observations from the study: Among clonotypes expanded in thyroid above 0.001, most were also found in blood.

Researchers took RNA transcripts and amplified the TCR beta CDR3 regions from them. The TCR CDR3 first-round RT-PCR relied on the HTBI primer set. TCRdb recomputed calls from the multiplex PCR reads with MiXCR, one row per CDR3 protein. This table has around 760,000 distinct CDR3 sequences, over 35% appearing once. Diagnostic assessment was based on clinical symptoms, serum thyroxine and TRAb, thyroid ultrasound and orbital computed tomography. Germline V gene sequence: CDR1 SQVTM, CDR2 ANQGSEA. The CDR3 contains 14 residues. This chain connects TRBV29-1 to TRBJ2-5; TRBD2 matches 10 bases. The sequence was collected from a woman aged 40 to 50 with Graves' hyperthyroidism. Material for sequencing was blood. The CDR3, as DNA: TGTGCCTGGAGTGTACGGACTAGCGGAGAGACCCAGTACTTC. This gives the protein CAWSVRTSGETQYF.